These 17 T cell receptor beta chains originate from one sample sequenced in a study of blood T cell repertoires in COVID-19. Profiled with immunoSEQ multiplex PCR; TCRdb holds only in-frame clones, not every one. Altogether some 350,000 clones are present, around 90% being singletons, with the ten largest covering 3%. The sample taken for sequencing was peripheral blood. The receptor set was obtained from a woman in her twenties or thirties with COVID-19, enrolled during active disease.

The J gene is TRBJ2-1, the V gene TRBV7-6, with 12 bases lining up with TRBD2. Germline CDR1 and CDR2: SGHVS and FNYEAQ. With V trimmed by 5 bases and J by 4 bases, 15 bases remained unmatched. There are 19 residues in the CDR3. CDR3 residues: CASSGALAGGHRLYNEQFF. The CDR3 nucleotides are TGTGCCAGCAGCGGGGCCCTAGCGGGGGGGCATAGGTTGTACAATGAGCAGTTCTTC.

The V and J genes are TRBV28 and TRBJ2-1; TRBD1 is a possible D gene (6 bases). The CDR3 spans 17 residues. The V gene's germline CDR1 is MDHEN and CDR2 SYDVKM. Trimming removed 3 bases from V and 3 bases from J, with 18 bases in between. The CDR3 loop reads CASSLVKQGTNYNEQFF. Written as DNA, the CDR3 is TGTGCCAGCAGTTTGGTTAAGCAGGGGACAAACTACAATGAGCAGTTCTTC.

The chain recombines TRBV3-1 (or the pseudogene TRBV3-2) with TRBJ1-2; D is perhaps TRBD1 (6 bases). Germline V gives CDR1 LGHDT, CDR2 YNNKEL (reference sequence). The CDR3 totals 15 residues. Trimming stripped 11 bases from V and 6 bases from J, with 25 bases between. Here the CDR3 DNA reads TGTGCCCTCTCTAGCGGGGGGCTGCGAGGTAATGGCTACACCTTC. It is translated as CALSSGGLRGNGYTF.

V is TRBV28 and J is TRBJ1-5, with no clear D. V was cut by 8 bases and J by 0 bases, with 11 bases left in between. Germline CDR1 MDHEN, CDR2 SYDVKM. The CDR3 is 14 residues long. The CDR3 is CASDRGYSNQPQHF. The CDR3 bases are TGTGCCAGCGATCGAGGGTATAGCAATCAGCCCCAGCATTTT.

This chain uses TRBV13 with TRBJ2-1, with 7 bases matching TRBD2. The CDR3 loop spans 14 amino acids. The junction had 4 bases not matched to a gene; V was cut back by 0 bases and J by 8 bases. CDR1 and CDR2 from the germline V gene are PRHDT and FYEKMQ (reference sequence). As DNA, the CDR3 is TGTGCCAGCAGCTTAGGGACTAGCCTATATGAGCAGTTCTTC. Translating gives CASSLGTSLYEQFF.

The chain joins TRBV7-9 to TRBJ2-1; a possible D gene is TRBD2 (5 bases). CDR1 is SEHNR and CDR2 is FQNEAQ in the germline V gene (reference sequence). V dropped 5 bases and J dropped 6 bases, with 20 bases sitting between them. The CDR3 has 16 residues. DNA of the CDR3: TGTGCCAGCAGCCCATCGGGAAGGGCCGCCGCCAATGAGCAGTTCTTC. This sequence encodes CASSPSGRAAANEQFF. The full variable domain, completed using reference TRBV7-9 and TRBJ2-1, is DTGVSQNPRHKITKRGQNVTFRCDPISEHNRLYWYRQTLGQGPEFLTYFQNEAQLEKSRLLSDRFSAERPKGSFSTLEIQRTEQGDSAMYLCASSPSGRAAANEQFFGPGTRLTVL.

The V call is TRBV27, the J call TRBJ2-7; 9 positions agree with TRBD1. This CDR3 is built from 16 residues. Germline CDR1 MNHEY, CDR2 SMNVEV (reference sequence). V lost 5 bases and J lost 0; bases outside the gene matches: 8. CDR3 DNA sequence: TGTGCCAGCAGTGGCCGAGGACAGGGGAGCTCCTACGAGCAGTACTTC. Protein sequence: CASSGRGQGSSYEQYF.

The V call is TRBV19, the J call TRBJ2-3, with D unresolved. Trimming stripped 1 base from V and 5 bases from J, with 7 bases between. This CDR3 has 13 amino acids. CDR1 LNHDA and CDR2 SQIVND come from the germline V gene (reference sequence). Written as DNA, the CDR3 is TGTGCCAGTAGTATAGGCCGCGGAGATACGCAGTATTTT. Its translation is CASSIGRGDTQYF. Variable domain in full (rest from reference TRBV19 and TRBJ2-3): DGGITQSPKYLFRKEGQNVTLSCEQNLNHDAMYWYRQDPGQGLRLIYYSQIVNDFQKGDIAEGYSVSREKKESFPLTVTSAQKNPTAFYLCASSIGRGDTQYFGPGTRLTVL.

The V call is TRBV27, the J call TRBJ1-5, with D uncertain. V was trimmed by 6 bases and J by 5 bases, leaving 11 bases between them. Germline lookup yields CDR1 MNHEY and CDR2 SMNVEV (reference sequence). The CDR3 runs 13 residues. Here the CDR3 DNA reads TGTGCCAGCAGAAAATATGAGGATCAGCCCCAGCATTTT. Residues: CASRKYEDQPQHF.

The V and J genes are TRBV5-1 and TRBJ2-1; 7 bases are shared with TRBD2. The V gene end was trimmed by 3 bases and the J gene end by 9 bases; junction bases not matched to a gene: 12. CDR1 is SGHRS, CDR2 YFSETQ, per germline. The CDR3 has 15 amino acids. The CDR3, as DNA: TGCGCCAGCAGCTCGGGGGGACTATACGAAAGTGAGCAGTTCTTC. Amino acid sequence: CASSSGGLYESEQFF.

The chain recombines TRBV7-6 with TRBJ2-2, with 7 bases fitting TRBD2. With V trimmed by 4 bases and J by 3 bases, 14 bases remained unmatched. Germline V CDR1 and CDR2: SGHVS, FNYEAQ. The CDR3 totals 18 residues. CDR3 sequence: CASSYLGRVRTDTGELFF. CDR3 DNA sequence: TGTGCCAGCAGCTACCTGGGGAGGGTTCGCACGGACACCGGGGAGCTGTTTTTT.

The CDR3: CASSTQQGFNEKLFF. CDR3 in DNA: TGTGCCAGCAGCACCCAGCAGGGGTTTAATGAAAAACTGTTTTTT. The chain uses TRBV7-2 and TRBJ1-4; maybe TRBD1 (6 bases). Germline V lookup: CDR1 SGHTA, CDR2 FQGNSA. The CDR3 is 15 residues long. Deletions cut 5 bases from V and 4 bases from J, with 14 bases between.

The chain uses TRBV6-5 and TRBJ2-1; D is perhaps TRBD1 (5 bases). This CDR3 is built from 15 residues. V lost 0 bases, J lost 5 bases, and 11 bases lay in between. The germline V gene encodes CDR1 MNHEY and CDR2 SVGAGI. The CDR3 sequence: CASSYSAGWNNEQFF. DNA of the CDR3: TGTGCCAGCAGTTACTCGGCAGGGTGGAACAATGAGCAGTTCTTC.

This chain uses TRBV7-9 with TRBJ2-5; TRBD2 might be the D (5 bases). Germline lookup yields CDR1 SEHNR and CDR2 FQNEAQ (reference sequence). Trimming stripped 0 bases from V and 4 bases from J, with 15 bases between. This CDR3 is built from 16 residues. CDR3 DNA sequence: TGTGCCAGCAGCTTAGCGGCAGCGCCTGGACTAGAGACCCAGTACTTC. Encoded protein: CASSLAAAPGLETQYF. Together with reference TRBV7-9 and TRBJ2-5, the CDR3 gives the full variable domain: DTGVSQNPRHKITKRGQNVTFRCDPISEHNRLYWYRQTLGQGPEFLTYFQNEAQLEKSRLLSDRFSAERPKGSFSTLEIQRTEQGDSAMYLCASSLAAAPGLETQYFGPGTRLLVL.

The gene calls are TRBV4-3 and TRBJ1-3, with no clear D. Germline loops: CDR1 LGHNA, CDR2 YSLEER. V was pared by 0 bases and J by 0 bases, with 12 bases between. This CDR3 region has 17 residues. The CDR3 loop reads CASSQDRNRFSGNTIYF. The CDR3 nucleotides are TGCGCCAGCAGCCAAGATCGTAACAGATTCTCTGGAAACACCATATATTTT.

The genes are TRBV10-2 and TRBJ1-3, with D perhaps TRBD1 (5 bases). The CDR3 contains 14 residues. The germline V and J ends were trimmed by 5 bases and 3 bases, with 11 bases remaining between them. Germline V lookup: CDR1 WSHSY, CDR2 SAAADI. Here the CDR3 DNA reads TGCGCCAGCAGTTCGGGGGAAGGTGGAAACACCATATATTTT. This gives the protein CASSSGEGGNTIYF.

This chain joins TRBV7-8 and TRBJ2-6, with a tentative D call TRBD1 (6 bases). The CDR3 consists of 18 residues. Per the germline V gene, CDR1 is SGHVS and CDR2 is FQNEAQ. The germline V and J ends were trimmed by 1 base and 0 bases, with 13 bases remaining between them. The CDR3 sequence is CASSLGGRGRSGANVLTF. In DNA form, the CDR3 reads TGTGCCAGCAGCTTAGGTGGCAGGGGTCGCTCTGGGGCCAACGTCCTGACTTTC.